Listed below are T cell receptor beta chains from one sample, sequenced in a study of human thymus T cells. The protocol was immunoSEQ multiplex PCR, while the TCRdb copy is restricted to in-frame clones and leaves out a portion. The data show roughly 120,000 clones, around 94% seen once. The sequencing input was thymus tissue. The origin of the receptors is a boy in the first two years of life with a congenital heart defect but otherwise immunologically healthy. Each CDR3 is given with its conserved first and last residue. The D gene is left open where the match is weak. A row's size may be missing; if present it is once, few, many or a size class.

NA,TRBV4-1,TRBJ1-1,TRBD1,CASTSAGGSTEAFF,TGCGCCAGTACCTCCGCAGGGGGAAGCACTGAAGCTTTCTTT
NA,TRBV29-1,TRBJ1-1,NA,CSVDLGPTEAFF,TGCAGCGTTGATCTGGGACCCACTGAAGCTTTCTTT
NA,TRBV11-2,TRBJ1-1,NA,CASSLVLQLNTEAFF,TGTGCCAGCAGCTTAGTCCTACAGCTTAACACTGAAGCTTTCTTT
NA,TRBV27,TRBJ1-6,TRBD1,CASSFRQGGSPLHF,TGTGCCAGCAGTTTCCGACAGGGAGGTTCACCCCTCCACTTT
NA,TRBV7-6,TRBJ2-3,TRBD2,CASSLRPAGDLTDTQYF,TGTGCCAGCAGCTTACGGCCAGCGGGGGATCTCACAGATACGCAGTATTTT
NA,TRBV18,TRBJ2-7,NA,CASSPAWGGGLDEQYF,TGTGCCAGCTCACCAGCCTGGGGAGGCGGGTTAGACGAGCAGTACTTC
NA,TRBV7-3,TRBJ2-1,TRBD1,CASSPRPTGEPYNEQFF,TGTGCCAGCAGCCCACGCCCGACAGGGGAGCCCTACAATGAGCAGTTCTTC
NA,TRBV7-2,TRBJ1-5,NA,CASSLDGSGPQHF,TGTGCCAGCAGCTTGGACGGTTCGGGGCCCCAGCATTTT
NA,TRBV10-3,TRBJ2-2,TRBD2,CAITGEGTGELFF,TGTGCCATCACGGGGGAGGGCACCGGGGAGCTGTTTTTT
NA,TRBV5-1,TRBJ2-4,NA,CASSLVPARGAKNIQYF,TGCGCCAGCAGCTTGGTTCCGGCTCGGGGAGCCAAAAACATTCAGTACTTC
NA,TRBV12-5,TRBJ2-6,NA,CASGLDRLTSSGANVLTF,TGTGCTAGTGGCCTTGACAGGCTCACAAGCTCTGGGGCCAACGTCCTGACTTTC
NA,TRBV5-1,TRBJ1-1,TRBD1,CASSCPGGNTEAFF,TGCGCCAGCAGTTGCCCAGGGGGGAACACTGAAGCTTTCTTT
NA,TRBV5-4,TRBJ1-1,NA,CASSLSTVNTEAFF,TGTGCCAGCAGCTTATCCACAGTGAACACTGAAGCTTTCTTT
NA,TRBV30,TRBJ2-2,NA,CAWILPGFANTGELFF,TGTGCCTGGATTCTACCGGGGTTCGCGAACACCGGGGAGCTGTTTTTT
NA,TRBV15,TRBJ2-3,TRBD2,CATSSRLAGPTDTQYF,TGTGCCACCAGCAGTAGACTAGCGGGGCCCACAGATACGCAGTATTTT
once,TRBV5-4,TRBJ1-2,NA,CASSFQGRENYGYTF,TGTGCCAGCAGCTTTCAGGGGAGAGAAAACTATGGCTACACCTTC
NA,TRBV2,TRBJ1-4,NA,CASSEKQSTNEKLFF,TGTGCCAGCAGTGAAAAGCAATCAACTAATGAAAAACTGTTTTTT
NA,TRBV25-1,TRBJ1-4,TRBD1,CASSDRFGQGAEKLFF,TGTGCCAGCAGTGACCGATTTGGACAGGGGGCCGAAAAACTGTTTTTT
NA,TRBV4-2,TRBJ2-3,TRBD2,CASSQDYKRGTDTQYF,TGTGCCAGCAGCCAAGATTACAAGCGGGGGACAGATACGCAGTATTTT
NA,TRBV9,TRBJ2-3,NA,CASSAGIGDSTDTQYF,TGTGCCAGCAGCGCAGGGATCGGGGACAGCACAGATACGCAGTATTTT
once,TRBV5-6,TRBJ2-7,NA,CASSLGGAEQYF,TGTGCCAGCAGCTTGGGGGGGGCAGAGCAGTACTTC
NA,TRBV14,TRBJ2-3,TRBD2,CASSPLAGGSTDTQYF,TGTGCCAGCAGCCCTCTAGCGGGGGGGAGTACAGATACGCAGTATTTT
NA,TRBV15,TRBJ1-2,TRBD1,CATSRVGGDSNYGYTF,TGTGCCACCAGCAGAGTAGGTGGGGACAGTAACTATGGCTACACCTTC
NA,TRBV7-2,TRBJ2-4,NA,CASSLSGKNIQYF,TGTGCCAGCAGCTTATCTGGGAAAAACATTCAGTACTTC
NA,TRBV19,TRBJ2-3,TRBD2,CAWPGLMADTQYF,TGTGCCTGGCCGGGACTAATGGCAGATACGCAGTATTTT
NA,TRBV20-1,TRBJ1-1,NA,CSAIGGTEAFF,TGCAGTGCTATCGGGGGGACTGAAGCTTTCTTT
NA,TRBV6-1,TRBJ2-7,NA,CASSEGGRSPYEQYF,TGTGCCAGCAGTGAAGGCGGACGCTCCCCCTACGAGCAGTACTTC
NA,TRBV7-2,TRBJ2-5,NA,CASSLGVWQETQYF,TGTGCCAGCAGCTTAGGTGTTTGGCAAGAGACCCAGTACTTC
once,TRBV16,TRBJ1-1,TRBD1,CASSPQKGRGPEAFF,TGTGCCAGCAGTCCGCAAAAGGGAAGGGGGCCTGAAGCTTTCTTT
NA,TRBV6-4,TRBJ1-2,NA,CASGEDYGYTF,TGTGCCAGTGGGGAGGACTATGGCTACACCTTC
NA,TRBV5-1,TRBJ2-2,NA,CASSWEAITGELFF,TGCGCCAGCAGCTGGGAGGCCATCACCGGGGAGCTGTTTTTT
NA,TRBV6-5,TRBJ2-3,NA,CASSYGAGRHTDTQYF,TGTGCCAGCAGTTACGGGGCGGGACGCCACACAGATACGCAGTATTTT
NA,TRBV2,TRBJ2-4,NA,CASSASRTLAKNIQYF,TGTGCCAGCAGTGCCTCCAGGACCTTAGCCAAAAACATTCAGTACTTC
NA,TRBV6-5,TRBJ1-2,TRBD1,CASRRVGTGYYGYTF,TGTGCCAGCCGGCGGGTGGGGACAGGGTACTATGGCTACACCTTC
NA,TRBV4-3,TRBJ1-4,TRBD1,CASSQEGTENEKLFF,TGCGCCAGCAGCCAAGAAGGGACAGAGAATGAAAAACTGTTTTTT
NA,TRBV7-9,TRBJ2-7,NA,CASSPGLKAYEQYF,TGTGCCAGCAGCCCGGGACTTAAGGCCTACGAGCAGTACTTC
NA,TRBV5-1,TRBJ1-1,NA,CASSFNRTNTEAFF,TGCGCCAGCAGCTTTAACAGGACAAACACTGAAGCTTTCTTT
NA,TRBV4-3,TRBJ1-1,TRBD1,CASSHRPGGRETEAFF,TGCGCCAGCAGCCACCGGCCAGGGGGCAGGGAAACTGAAGCTTTCTTT
NA,TRBV5-6,TRBJ2-7,NA,CASSLAEGGGEETYEQYF,TGTGCCAGCAGTCTGGCGGAAGGAGGCGGGGAGGAAACCTACGAGCAGTACTTC
NA,TRBV6-5,TRBJ1-2,NA,CASSGDRPGGYTF,TGTGCCAGCAGTGGCGACAGGCCGGGTGGCTACACCTTC